The T cell receptor beta chain under discussion was sequenced for a study of blood T cell repertoires in COVID-19. Looking at the study overall: Samples representing acute and convalescent COVID-19 were sourced from the United States, Italy and Spain. Sources were T cells, B-cell-depleted T cells, or PBMCs; the material itself was cDNA or gDNA.

As processed by the authors: Amplification with reference gene primers provided the estimates of nucleated cell counts. Using immunoSEQ multiplex PCR, the repertoire was profiled, and TCRdb retains in-frame clones only, with some absent. V, J and clone size derive from that table, while D and trimming were established from the DNA sequence. The table lists 45,000 to 65,000 clones, roughly 90% of them singletons. V was cut by 2 bases and J by 1 base, with 11 bases left in between. Germline assignment: CDR1 KGHSH and CDR2 LQKENI. This CDR3 is built from 15 residues. Material for sequencing was peripheral blood. V usage is TRBV18 and J usage is TRBJ1-1, with no clear D. This sequence was found in a man older than 75 in a cohort sampled during active COVID-19. CDR3 DNA: TGTGCCAGCTCACCAGCCTCCGGGAAGAACACTGAAGCTTTCTTT. The encoded protein is CASSPASGKNTEAFF. Filled out from reference TRBV18 and TRBJ1-1, the complete variable domain reads NAGVMQNPRHLVRRRGQEARLRCSPMKGHSHVYWYRQLPEEGLKFMVYLQKENIIDESGMPKERFSAEFPKEGPSILRIQQVVRGDSAAYFCASSPASGKNTEAFFGQGTRLTVV.